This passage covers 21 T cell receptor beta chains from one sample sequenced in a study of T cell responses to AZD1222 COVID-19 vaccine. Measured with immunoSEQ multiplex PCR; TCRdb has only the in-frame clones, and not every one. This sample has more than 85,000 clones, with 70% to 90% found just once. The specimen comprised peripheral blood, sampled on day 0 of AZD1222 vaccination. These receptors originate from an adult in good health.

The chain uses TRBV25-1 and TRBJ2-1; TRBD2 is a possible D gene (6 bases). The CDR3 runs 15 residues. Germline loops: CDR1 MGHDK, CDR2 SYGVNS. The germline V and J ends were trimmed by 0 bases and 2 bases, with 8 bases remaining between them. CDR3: CASSEYGGTYNEQFF. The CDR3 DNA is TGTGCCAGCAGTGAATACGGGGGAACCTACAATGAGCAGTTCTTC.

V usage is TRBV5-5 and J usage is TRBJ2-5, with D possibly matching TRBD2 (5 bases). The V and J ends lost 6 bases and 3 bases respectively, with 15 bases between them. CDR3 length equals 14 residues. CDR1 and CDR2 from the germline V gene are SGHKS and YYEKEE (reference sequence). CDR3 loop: CASTTRTGKETQYF. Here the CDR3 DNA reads TGTGCCAGCACCACCAGGACGGGGAAAGAGACCCAGTACTTC.

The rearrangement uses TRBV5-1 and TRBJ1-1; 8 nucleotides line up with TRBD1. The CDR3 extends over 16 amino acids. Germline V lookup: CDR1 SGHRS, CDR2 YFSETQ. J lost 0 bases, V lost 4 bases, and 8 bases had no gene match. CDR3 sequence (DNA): TGCGCCAGCAGCCTAGGACAGGGCATGATGAACACTGAAGCTTTCTTT. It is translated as CASSLGQGMMNTEAFF.

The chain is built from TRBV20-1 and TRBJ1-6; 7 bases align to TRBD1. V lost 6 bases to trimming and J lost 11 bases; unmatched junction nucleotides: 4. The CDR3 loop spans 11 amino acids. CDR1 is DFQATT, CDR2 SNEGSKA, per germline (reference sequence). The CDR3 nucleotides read TGCAGTGCCGGGGACAGCGCACCCCTCCACTTT. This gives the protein CSAGDSAPLHF.

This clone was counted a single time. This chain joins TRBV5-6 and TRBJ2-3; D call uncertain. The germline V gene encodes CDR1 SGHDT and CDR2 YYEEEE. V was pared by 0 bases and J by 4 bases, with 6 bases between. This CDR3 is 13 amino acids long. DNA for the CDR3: TGTGCCAGCAGCTTGGACCGCCCAGATACGCAGTATTTT. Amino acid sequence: CASSLDRPDTQYF. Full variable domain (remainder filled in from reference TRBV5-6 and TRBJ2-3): DAGVTQSPTHLIKTRGQQVTLRCSPKSGHDTVSWYQQALGQGPQFIFQYYEEEERQRGNFPDRFSGHQFPNYSSELNVNALLLGDSALYLCASSLDRPDTQYFGPGTRLTVL.

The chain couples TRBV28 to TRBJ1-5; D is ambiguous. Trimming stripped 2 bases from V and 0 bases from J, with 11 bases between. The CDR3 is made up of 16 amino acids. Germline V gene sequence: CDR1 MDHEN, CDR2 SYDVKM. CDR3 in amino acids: CASSLRRGNSNQPQHF. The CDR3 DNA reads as TGTGCCAGCAGTTTACGTAGAGGAAATAGCAATCAGCCCCAGCATTTT.

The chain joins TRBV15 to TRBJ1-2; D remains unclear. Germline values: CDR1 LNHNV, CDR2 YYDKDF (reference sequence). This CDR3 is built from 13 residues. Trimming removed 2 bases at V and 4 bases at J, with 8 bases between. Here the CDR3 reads CATSRLGPYGYTF. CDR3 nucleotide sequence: TGTGCCACCAGCAGACTAGGACCCTATGGCTACACCTTC.

The CDR3 sequence: CASSPRAGGNQPQHF. The CDR3 DNA is TGTGCCAGCAGCCCTAGAGCGGGGGGGAATCAGCCCCAGCATTTT. The V and J genes are TRBV7-2 and TRBJ1-5; the D gene is possibly TRBD1 (5 bases). Looked up from germline, CDR1 is SGHTA and CDR2 is FQGNSA. V was cut by 5 bases and J by 4 bases, with 15 bases left in between. The CDR3 covers 15 residues.

CDR3 protein: CASKDSYEQYF. CDR3 coding DNA: TGTGCCAGCAAAGATTCCTACGAGCAGTACTTC. The gene calls are TRBV28 and TRBJ2-7; no firm D call. V was shortened by 7 bases and J by 1 base, with 5 bases between the two germline ends. The CDR3 loop spans 11 amino acids. The germline V gene encodes CDR1 MDHEN and CDR2 SYDVKM.

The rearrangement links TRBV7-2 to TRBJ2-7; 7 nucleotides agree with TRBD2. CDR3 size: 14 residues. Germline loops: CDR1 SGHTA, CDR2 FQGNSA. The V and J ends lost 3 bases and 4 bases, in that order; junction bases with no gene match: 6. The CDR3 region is CASSFGGGVYEQYF. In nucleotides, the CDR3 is TGTGCCAGCAGCTTTGGCGGGGGAGTTTACGAGCAGTACTTC.

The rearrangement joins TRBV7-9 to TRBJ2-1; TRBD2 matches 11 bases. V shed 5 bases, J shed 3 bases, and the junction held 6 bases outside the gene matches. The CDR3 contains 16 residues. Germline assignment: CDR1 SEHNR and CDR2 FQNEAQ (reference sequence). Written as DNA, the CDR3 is TGTGCCAGCAGCCCCCGACTAGCGGGGATCTACAATGAGCAGTTCTTC. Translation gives CASSPRLAGIYNEQFF. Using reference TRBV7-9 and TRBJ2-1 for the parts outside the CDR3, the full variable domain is DTGVSQNPRHKITKRGQNVTFRCDPISEHNRLYWYRQTLGQGPEFLTYFQNEAQLEKSRLLSDRFSAERPKGSFSTLEIQRTEQGDSAMYLCASSPRLAGIYNEQFFGPGTRLTVL.

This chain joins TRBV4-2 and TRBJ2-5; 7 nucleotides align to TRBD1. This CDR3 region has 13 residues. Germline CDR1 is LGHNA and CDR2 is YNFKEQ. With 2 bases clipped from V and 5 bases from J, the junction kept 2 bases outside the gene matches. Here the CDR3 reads CASSQSRGETQYF. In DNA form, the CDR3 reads TGTGCCAGCAGCCAAAGCAGGGGGGAGACCCAGTACTTC.

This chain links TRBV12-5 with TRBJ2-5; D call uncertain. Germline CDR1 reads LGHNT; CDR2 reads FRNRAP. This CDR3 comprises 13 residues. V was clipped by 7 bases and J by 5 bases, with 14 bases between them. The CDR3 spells CASAITTRETQYF. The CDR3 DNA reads TGTGCTAGTGCTATCACCACGCGGGAGACCCAGTACTTC.

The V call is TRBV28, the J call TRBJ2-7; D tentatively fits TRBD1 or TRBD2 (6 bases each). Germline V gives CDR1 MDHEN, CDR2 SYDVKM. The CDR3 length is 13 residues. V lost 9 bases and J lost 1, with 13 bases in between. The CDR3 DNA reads TGTGCCAGTACCCGGGGGCCGTCCTACGAGCAGTACTTC. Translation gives CASTRGPSYEQYF.

This CDR3 is CAWSRRGARGGQYF. CDR3 coding DNA: TGTGCCTGGAGTCGTCGGGGGGCTAGGGGTGGGCAGTACTTC. The rearrangement joins TRBV30 to TRBJ2-7, with TRBD2 as a possible D gene (7 bases). Trimming cost V 2 bases and J 9 bases, with 20 bases left between them. CDR1 and CDR2 from the germline V gene are GTSNPN and SVGIG (reference sequence). The CDR3 length is 14 residues.

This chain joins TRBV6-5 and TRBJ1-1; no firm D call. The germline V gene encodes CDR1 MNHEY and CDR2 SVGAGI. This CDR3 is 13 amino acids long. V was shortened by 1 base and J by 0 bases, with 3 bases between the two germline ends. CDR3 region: CASSYYLNTEAFF. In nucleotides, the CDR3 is TGTGCCAGCAGTTACTATTTGAACACTGAAGCTTTCTTT.

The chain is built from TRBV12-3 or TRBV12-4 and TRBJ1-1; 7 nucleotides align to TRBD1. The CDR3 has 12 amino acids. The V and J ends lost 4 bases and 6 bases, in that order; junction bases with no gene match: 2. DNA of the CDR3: TGTGCCAGCAGTTGGGACAGTTCTGAAGCTTTCTTT. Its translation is CASSWDSSEAFF.

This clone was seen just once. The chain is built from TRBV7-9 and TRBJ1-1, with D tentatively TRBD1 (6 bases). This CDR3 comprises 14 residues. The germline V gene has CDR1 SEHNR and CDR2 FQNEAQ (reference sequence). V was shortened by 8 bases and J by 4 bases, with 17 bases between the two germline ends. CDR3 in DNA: TGTGCCAGCGGATTGCGGGGGGCGAGCACTGAAGCTTTCTTT. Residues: CASGLRGASTEAFF.

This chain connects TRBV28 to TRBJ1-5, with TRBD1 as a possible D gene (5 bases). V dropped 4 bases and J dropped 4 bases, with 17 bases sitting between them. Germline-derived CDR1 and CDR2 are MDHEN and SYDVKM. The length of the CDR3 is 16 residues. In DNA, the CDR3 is TGTGCCAGCAGTTCCACCTCCCCGGACACAAATCAGCCCCAGCATTTT. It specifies CASSSTSPDTNQPQHF. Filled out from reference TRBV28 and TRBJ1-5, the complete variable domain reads DVKVTQSSRYLVKRTGEKVFLECVQDMDHENMFWYRQDPGLGLRLIYFSYDVKMKEKGDIPEGYSVSREKKERFSLILESASTNQTSMYLCASSSTSPDTNQPQHFGDGTRLSIL.

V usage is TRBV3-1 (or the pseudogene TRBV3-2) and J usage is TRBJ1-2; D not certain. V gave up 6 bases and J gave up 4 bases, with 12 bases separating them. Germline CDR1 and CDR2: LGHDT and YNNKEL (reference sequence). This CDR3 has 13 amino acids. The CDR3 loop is CASSPNWGYGYTF. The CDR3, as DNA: TGTGCCAGCAGTCCGAACTGGGGCTATGGCTACACCTTC.

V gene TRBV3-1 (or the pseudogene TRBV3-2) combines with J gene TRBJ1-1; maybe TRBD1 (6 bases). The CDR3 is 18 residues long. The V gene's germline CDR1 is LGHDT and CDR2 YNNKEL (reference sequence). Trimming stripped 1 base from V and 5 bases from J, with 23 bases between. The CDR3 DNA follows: TGTGCCAGCAGCCAAGGGGGGGCGTTTACGGTTTTCCTGACTGAAGCTTTCTTT. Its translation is CASSQGGAFTVFLTEAFF.